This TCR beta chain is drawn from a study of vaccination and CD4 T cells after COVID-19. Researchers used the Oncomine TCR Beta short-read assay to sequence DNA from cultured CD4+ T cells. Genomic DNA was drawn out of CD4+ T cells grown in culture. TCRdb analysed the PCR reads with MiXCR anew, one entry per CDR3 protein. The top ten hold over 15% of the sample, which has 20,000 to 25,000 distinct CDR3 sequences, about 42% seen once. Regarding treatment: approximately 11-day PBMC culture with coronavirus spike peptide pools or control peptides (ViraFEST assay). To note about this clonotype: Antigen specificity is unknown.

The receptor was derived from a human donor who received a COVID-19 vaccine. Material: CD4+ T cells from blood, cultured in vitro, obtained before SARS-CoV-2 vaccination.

The CDR3 here is CSAAGQGSTDTQYF. CDR3 in DNA: TGCAGTGCCGCCGGACAGGGTAGCACAGATACGCAGTATTTT. The chain has TRBV20-1 and TRBJ2-3; 8 bases fit TRBD1. Trimming at V came to 6 bases and at J to 0 bases, leaving 5 bases not matched to a gene. This CDR3 has 14 residues. Germline CDR1 DFQATT, CDR2 SNEGSKA (reference sequence).